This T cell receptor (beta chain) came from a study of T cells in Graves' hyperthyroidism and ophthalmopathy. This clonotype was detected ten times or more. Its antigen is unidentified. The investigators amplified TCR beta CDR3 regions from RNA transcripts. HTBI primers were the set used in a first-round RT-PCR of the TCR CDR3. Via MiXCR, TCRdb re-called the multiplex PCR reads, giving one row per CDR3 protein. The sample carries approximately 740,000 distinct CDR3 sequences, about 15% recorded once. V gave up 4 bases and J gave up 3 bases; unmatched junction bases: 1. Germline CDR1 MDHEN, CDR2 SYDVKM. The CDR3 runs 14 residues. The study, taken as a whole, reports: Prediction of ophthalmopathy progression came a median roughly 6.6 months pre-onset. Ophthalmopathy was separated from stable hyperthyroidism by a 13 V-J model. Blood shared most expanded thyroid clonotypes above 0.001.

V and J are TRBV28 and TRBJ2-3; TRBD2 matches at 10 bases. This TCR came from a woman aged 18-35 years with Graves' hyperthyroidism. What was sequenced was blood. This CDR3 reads CASSYSGRTDTQYF. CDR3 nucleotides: TGTGCCAGCAGTTATAGCGGGAGGACAGATACGCAGTATTTT.